Listed here is a single T cell receptor (beta chain). The antigen remains undetermined. This entry belongs to a study of T cell repertoires in cytomegalovirus infection. At the level of the study: Selected CMV epitopes included recently identified HLA-C-restricted ones as well as well-studied HLA-B-restricted ones. From public TCR beta signatures came an indication of both CMV infection and matching HLA type. Study-wide results and limits: The ex vivo response was dominated by HLA-C-restricted CMV-specific TCR beta clonotypes. Frequencies of public TCR beta families were cumulated, and this identified carriers of CMV plus the relevant HLA.

The germline V gene encodes CDR1 SEHNR and CDR2 FQNEAQ (reference sequence). This CDR3 has 14 amino acids. Trimming pared 1 base from V and 4 bases from J, leaving 10 bases between. TCRdb redid the calling of the reads with MiXCR, one entry per CDR3 protein. Of about 830,000 distinct CDR3 sequences listed, approximately 29% were seen once; the top ten hold around an eighth. V gene TRBV7-9 combines with J gene TRBJ1-2, with D unresolved. The sequence derives from a human donor in good health (CMV status not recorded). Some clones in this sample may be carry-over from other donors' samples. Source: cultured CD8+ T cells from PBMCs, taken from culture after CMV antigen stimulation. CDR3 sequence: CASSLDSRVYGYTF. Written as DNA, the CDR3 is TGTGCCAGCAGCTTAGACAGTCGGGTCTATGGCTACACCTTC.